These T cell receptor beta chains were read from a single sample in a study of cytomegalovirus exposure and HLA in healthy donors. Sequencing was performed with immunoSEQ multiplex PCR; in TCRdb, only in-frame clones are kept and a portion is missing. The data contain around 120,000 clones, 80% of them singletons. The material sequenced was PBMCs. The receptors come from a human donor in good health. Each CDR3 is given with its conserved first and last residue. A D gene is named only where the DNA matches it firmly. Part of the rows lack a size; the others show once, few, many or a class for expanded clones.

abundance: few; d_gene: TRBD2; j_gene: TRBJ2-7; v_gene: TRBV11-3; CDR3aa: CASSRGESSYEQYF; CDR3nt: TGTGCCAGCAGCCGGGGGGAGAGCTCCTACGAGCAGTACTTC
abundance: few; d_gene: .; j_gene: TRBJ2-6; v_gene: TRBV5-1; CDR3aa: CASGDSDSMANVLTF; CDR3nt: TGCGCCAGCGGCGACAGCGACTCGATGGCCAACGTCCTGACTTTC
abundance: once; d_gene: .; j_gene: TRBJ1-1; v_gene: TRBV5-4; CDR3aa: CASSLGWLNTEAFF; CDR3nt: TGTGCCAGCAGCTTGGGGTGGCTCAACACTGAAGCTTTCTTT
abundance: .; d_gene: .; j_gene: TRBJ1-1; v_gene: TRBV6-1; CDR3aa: CASSEAWGRLNTEAFF; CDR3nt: TGTGCCAGCAGTGAAGCGTGGGGCCGGCTGAACACTGAAGCTTTCTTT
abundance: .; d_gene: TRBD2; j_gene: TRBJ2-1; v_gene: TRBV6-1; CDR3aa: CASSEAGGPDNEQFF; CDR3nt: TGTGCCAGCAGCGAAGCGGGGGGGCCAGACAATGAGCAGTTCTTC
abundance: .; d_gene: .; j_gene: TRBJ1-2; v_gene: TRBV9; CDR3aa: CASSPKTGSVLYGYTF; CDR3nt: TGTGCCAGCAGCCCAAAGACAGGCTCTGTTCTCTATGGCTACACCTTC
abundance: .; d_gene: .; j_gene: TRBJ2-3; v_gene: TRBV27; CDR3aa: CASSLLTRVGGTDTQYF; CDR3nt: TGTGCCAGCAGTTTATTGACCAGGGTTGGCGGCACAGATACGCAGTATTTT
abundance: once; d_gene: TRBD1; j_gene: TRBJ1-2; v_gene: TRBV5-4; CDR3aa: CASSWDRGGYTF; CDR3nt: TGTGCCAGCAGCTGGGACAGGGGTGGCTACACCTTC
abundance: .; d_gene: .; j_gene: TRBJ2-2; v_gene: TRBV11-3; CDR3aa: CASSPGQLYTGELFF; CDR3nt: TGTGCCAGCAGCCCCGGACAGCTTTACACCGGGGAGCTGTTTTTT
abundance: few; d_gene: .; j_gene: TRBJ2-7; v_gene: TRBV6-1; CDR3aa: CASSQTPVKQYF; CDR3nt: TGTGCCAGCAGTCAGACTCCCGTGAAGCAGTACTTC
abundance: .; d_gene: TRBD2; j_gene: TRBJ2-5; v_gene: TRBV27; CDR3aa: CATGGTSSRGAQYF; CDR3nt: TGTGCCACCGGAGGGACTAGCAGCCGGGGGGCCCAGTACTTC
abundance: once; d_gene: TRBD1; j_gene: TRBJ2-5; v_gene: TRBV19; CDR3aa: CASSIGGQVGETQYF; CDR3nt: TGTGCCAGTAGTATCGGGGGACAGGTAGGGGAGACCCAGTACTTC
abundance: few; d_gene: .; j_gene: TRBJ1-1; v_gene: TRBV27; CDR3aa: CASRRESNTEAFF; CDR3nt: TGTGCCAGCCGCAGGGAAAGTAACACTGAAGCTTTCTTT